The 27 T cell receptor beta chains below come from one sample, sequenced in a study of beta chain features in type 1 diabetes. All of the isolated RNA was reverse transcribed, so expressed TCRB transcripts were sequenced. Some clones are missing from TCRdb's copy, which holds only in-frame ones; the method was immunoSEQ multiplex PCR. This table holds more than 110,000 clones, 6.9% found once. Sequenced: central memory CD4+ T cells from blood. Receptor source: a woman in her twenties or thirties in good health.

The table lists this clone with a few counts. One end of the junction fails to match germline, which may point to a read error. In DNA form, the CDR3 reads TGCGCCAGCAGCCAACAAATACGGGGCACAGATACGCAGTATTTT. Translation gives CASSQQIRGTDTQYF. The gene calls are TRBV7-9 and TRBJ2-3, with D hard to call. Looked up from germline, CDR1 is SEHNR and CDR2 is FQNEAQ (reference sequence). CDR3 length equals 15 residues.

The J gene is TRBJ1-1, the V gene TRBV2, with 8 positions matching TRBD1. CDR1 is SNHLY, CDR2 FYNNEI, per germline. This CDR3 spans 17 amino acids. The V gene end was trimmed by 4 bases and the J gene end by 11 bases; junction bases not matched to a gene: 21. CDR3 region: CASSVADRAYKQGCAFF. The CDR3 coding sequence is TGTGCCAGCAGTGTAGCGGACAGGGCGTATAAACAAGGGTGTGCTTTCTTT.

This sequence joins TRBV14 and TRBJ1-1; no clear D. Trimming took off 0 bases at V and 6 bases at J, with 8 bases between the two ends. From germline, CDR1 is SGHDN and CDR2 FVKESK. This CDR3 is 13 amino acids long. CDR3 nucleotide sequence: TGTGCCAGCAGCCAAGACCCGGAGGCTGAAGCTTTCTTT. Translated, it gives CASSQDPEAEAFF.

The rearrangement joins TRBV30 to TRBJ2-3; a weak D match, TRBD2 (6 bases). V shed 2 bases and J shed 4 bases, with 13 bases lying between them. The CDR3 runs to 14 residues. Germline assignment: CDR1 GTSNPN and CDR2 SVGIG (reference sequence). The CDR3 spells CAWSSTGSSDTQYF. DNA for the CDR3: TGTGCCTGGAGTTCGACCGGGAGCTCAGATACGCAGTATTTT.

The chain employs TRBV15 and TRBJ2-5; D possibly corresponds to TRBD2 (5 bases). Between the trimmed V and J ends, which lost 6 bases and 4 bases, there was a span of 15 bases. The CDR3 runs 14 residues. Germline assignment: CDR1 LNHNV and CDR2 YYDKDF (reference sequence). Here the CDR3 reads CATREEASRETQYF. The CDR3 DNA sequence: TGTGCCACCAGAGAGGAGGCTAGTCGAGAGACCCAGTACTTC.

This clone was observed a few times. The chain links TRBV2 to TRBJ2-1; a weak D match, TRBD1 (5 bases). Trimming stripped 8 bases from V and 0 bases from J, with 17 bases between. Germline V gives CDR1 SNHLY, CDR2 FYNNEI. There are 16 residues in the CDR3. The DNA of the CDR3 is TGTGCCAGCTCAAGGCTAAGGGGTAGCTCCTACAATGAGCAGTTCTTC. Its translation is CASSRLRGSSYNEQFF.

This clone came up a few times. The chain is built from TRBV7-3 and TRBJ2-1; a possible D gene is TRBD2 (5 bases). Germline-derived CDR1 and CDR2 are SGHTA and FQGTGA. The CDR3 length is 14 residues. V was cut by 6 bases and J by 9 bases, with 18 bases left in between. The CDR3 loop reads CASRFRGGSAEQFF. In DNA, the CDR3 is TGTGCCAGCAGGTTCCGCGGTGGGAGCGCTGAGCAGTTCTTC.

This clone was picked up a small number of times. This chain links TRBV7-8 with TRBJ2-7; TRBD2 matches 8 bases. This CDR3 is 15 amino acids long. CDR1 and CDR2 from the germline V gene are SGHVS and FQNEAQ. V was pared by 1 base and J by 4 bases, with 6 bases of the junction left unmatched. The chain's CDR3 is CASSLDSGSRYEQYF. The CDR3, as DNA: TGTGCCAGCAGCTTAGACAGCGGGAGTAGGTACGAGCAGTACTTC.

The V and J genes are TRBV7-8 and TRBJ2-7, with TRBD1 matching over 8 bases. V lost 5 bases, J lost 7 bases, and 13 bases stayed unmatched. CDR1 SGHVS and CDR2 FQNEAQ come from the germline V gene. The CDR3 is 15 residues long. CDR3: CASSLSGTGPREQYF. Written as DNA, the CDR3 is TGTGCCAGCAGCCTTTCCGGGACAGGTCCCCGGGAGCAGTACTTC.

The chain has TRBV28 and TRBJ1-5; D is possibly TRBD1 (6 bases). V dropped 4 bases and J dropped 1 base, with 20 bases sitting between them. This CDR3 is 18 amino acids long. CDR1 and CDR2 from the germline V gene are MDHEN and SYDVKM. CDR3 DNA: TGTGCCAGCAGTTCACATGCGGGGGCAGCAGGGAGCAATCAGCCCCAGCATTTT. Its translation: CASSSHAGAAGSNQPQHF.

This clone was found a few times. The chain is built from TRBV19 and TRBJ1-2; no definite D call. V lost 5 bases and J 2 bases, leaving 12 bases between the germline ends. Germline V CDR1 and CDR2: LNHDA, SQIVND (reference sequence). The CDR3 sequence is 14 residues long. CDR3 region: CASSSPWANYGYTF. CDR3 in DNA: TGTGCCAGTAGTTCTCCGTGGGCCAACTATGGCTACACCTTC.

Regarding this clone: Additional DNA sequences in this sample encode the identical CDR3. The CDR3 DNA follows: TGTGCCAGCAGCCTGGGGTCGGGGTCCTACGAGCAGTACTTC. Translating it yields CASSLGSGSYEQYF. The chain links TRBV5-4 to TRBJ2-7, with D possibly TRBD2 on 5 matching bases. The CDR3 has 14 residues. Per germline, CDR1 SGHNT and CDR2 YYREEE (reference sequence). The ends were cut back, 4 bases at V and 1 base at J, with 12 bases in the middle.

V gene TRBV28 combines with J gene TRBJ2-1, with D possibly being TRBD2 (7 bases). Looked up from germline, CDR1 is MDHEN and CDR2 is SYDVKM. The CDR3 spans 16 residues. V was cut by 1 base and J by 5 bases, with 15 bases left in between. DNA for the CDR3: TGTGCCAGCAGTTTATCGGGGGCTAGCGGTCACAATGAGCAGTTCTTC. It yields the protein CASSLSGASGHNEQFF.

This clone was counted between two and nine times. The DNA of the CDR3 is TGTGCCAGCAGCTCCGGACAGACAAACTATGGCTACACCTTC. Translating it yields CASSSGQTNYGYTF. This chain connects TRBV7-6 to TRBJ1-2; D might be TRBD1 (6 bases). Germline V CDR1 and CDR2: SGHVS, FNYEAQ. Trimming shortened V by 4 bases and J by 2 bases, and 11 bases separated the two germline ends. The length of the CDR3 is 14 residues.

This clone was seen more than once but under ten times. CDR3 residues: CASRWRSTYNEQFF. The DNA for the CDR3 is TGTGCCAGCAGATGGCGGTCCACTTACAATGAGCAGTTCTTC. V gene TRBV28 combines with J gene TRBJ2-1; D unresolved. The CDR3 is 14 residues long. CDR1 and CDR2 from the germline V gene are MDHEN and SYDVKM. Trimming removed 6 bases at V and 4 bases at J, with 13 bases between.

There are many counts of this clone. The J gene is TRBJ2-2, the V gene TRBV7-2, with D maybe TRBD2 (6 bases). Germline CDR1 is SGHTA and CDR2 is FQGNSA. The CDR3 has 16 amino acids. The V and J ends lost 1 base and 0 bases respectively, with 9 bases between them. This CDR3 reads CASSLDSGTNTGELFF. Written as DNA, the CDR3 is TGTGCCAGCAGCTTAGATAGCGGTACGAACACCGGGGAGCTGTTTTTT. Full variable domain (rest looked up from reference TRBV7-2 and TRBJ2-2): GAGVSQSPSNKVTEKGKDVELRCDPISGHTALYWYRQSLGQGLEFLIYFQGNSAPDKSGLPSDRFSAERTGGSVSTLTIQRTQQEDSAVYLCASSLDSGTNTGELFFGEGSRLTVL.

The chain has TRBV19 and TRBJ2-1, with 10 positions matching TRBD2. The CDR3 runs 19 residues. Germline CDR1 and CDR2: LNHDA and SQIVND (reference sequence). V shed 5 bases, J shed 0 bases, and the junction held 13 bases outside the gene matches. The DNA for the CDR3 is TGTGCCAGTAGTCCCCGGACTAGCGGAGGGACAAGCTCCTACAATGAGCAGTTCTTC. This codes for CASSPRTSGGTSSYNEQFF.

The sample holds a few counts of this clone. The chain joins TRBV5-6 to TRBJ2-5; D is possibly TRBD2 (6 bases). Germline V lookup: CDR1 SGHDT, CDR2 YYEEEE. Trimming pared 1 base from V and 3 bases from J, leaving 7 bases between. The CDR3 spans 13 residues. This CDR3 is CASSLWGEETQYF. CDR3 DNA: TGTGCCAGCAGCTTGTGGGGGGAAGAGACCCAGTACTTC.

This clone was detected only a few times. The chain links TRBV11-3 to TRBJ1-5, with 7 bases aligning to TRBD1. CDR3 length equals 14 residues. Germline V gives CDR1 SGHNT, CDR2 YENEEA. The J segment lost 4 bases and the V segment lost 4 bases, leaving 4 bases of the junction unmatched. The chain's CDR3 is CASSWDSSNQPQHF. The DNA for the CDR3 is TGTGCCAGCAGCTGGGACAGTTCGAATCAGCCCCAGCATTTT.

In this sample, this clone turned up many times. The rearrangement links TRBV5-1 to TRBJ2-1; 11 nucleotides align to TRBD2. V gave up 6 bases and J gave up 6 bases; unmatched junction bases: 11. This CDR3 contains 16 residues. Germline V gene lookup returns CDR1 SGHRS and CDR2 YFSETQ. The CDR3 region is CASTPLAGGPGNEQFF. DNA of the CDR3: TGCGCCAGCACCCCCTTAGCGGGAGGGCCCGGCAATGAGCAGTTCTTC.

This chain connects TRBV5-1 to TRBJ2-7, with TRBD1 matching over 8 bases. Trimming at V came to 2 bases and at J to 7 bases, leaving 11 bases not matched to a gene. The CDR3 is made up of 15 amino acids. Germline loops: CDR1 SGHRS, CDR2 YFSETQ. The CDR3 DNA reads TGCGCCAGCAGCTTTACCGGGACAGGCGGCCGGGAGCAGTACTTC. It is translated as CASSFTGTGGREQYF.

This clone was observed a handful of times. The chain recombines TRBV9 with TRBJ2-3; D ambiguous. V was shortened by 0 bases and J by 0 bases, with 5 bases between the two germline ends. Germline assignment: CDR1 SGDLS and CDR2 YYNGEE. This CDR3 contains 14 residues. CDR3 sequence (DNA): TGTGCCAGCAGCGTAGCCGTTAGCACAGATACGCAGTATTTT. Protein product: CASSVAVSTDTQYF.

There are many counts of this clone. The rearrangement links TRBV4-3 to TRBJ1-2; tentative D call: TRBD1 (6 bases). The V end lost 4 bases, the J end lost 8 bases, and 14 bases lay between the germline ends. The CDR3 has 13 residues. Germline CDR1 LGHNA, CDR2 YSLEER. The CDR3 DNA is TGCGCCAGCAGCCCCTCAGGGGAAGGCGGCTACACCTTC. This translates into CASSPSGEGGYTF.

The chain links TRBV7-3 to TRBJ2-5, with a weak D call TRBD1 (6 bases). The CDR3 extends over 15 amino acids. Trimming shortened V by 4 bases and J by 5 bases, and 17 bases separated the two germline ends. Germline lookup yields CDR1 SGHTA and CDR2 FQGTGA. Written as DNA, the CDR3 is TGTGCCAGCAGCTCCGGAACAGGGATTGGGGAGACCCAGTACTTC. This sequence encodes CASSSGTGIGETQYF. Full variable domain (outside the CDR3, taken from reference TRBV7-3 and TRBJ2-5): GAGVSQTPSNKVTEKGKYVELRCDPISGHTALYWYRQSLGQGPEFLIYFQGTGAADDSGLPNDRFFAVRPEGSVSTLKIQRTERGDSAVYLCASSSGTGIGETQYFGPGTRLLVL.

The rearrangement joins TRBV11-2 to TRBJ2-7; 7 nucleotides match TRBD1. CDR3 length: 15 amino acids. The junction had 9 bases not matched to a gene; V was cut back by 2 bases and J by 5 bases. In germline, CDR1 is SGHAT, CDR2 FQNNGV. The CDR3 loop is CASSLSGTEGDEQYF. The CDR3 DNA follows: TGTGCCAGCAGCTTATCTGGGACAGAAGGGGACGAGCAGTACTTC.

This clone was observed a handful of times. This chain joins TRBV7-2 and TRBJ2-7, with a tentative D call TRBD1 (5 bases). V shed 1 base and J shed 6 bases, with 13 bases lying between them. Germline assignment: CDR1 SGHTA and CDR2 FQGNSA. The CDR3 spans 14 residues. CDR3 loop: CASSLDRGWGEQYF. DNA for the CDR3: TGTGCCAGCAGCTTAGATAGGGGATGGGGCGAGCAGTACTTC.

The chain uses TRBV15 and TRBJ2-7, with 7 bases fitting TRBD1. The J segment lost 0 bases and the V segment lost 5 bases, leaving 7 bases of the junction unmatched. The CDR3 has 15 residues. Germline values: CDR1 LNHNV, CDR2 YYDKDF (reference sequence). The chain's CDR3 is CATSENRGSSYEQYF. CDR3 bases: TGTGCCACCAGCGAGAACAGGGGTAGCTCCTACGAGCAGTACTTC.